Below, 27 T cell receptor beta chains from the same sample are listed, as sequenced in a study of tumor and adjacent non-tumor tissue in lung cancer (dated 2018 in TCRdb). Library preparation employed multiplex PCR. TCRdb lists the instrument as Illumina HiSeq 2500. TCRbeta libraries were built by three rounds of nested PCR using primers (Table S4), following protocols modified from ARM-PCR. TCRdb trimmed the raw reads at Q25, called clones with MiXCR and kept productive beta chains. CDR3 protein duplicates are merged, each entry listing the most common genes and DNA. The sample table records around 99,000 distinct CDR3 sequences; about 75% of these occur just once. Of the sample, approximately 35% is held by the ten largest clones. RNA was isolated from bulk, unsorted tissue, and RNA quality was assessed with a NanoDrop ND-1000 and an Agilent 2100. Sequenced input: lung tumor tissue. All receptors derive from a woman aged 55-69 years with non-small cell lung cancer.

In this sample, this clonotype turned up a few times. This chain uses TRBV5-1 with TRBJ2-5, with 8 bases aligning to TRBD1. Germline CDR1 reads SGHRS; CDR2 reads YFSETQ. This CDR3 is 14 amino acids long. V dropped 4 bases and J dropped 5; count of bases not matched to a gene: 7. The CDR3 DNA reads TGCGCCAGCAGCCCATGGACAGGGAGGGAGACCCAGTACTTC. This sequence encodes CASSPWTGRETQYF.

This clonotype was detected only a few times. A much larger clone lies one base from this, so it may be a read error. The chain couples TRBV20-1 to TRBJ2-2, with 8 bases fitting TRBD2. Trimming at V came to 7 bases and at J to 4 bases, leaving 5 bases not matched to a gene. This CDR3 has 13 residues. From germline, CDR1 is DFQATT and CDR2 SNEGSKA (reference sequence). This chain's CDR3 is CSVSAGGTGELFF. CDR3 in DNA: TGCAGTGTTTCCGCGGGGGGCACCGGGGAGCTGTTTTTT.

As concerns this clonotype: Being one base from a much bigger clone, this may be a read error. The rearrangement links TRBV4-1 to TRBJ1-1, with D possibly TRBD1 on 5 matching bases. The length of the CDR3 is 14 residues. V lost 3 bases and J 4 bases, leaving 12 bases between the germline ends. Germline V CDR1 and CDR2: MGHRA, YSYEKL. The CDR3 bases are TGCGCCAGCAGCCATACAGGATCGAGCACTGAAGCTTTCTTT. This encodes CASSHTGSSTEAFF.

V is TRBV11-3 and J is TRBJ2-7; D gene uncertain. This CDR3 is built from 13 residues. Trimming took off 8 bases at V and 6 bases at J, with 17 bases between the two ends. Germline CDR1 SGHNT, CDR2 YENEEA. Here the CDR3 reads CASGPRIALEQYF. As DNA, the CDR3 is TGTGCCAGCGGCCCGCGAATAGCTCTCGAGCAGTACTTC.

This clonotype was seen more than once but under ten times. Germline and junction disagree at one end, which may indicate a read error. J is TRBJ1-4 and V is TRBV29-1, with 8 bases aligning to TRBD1. The CDR3 has 14 residues. CDR1 is SQVTM, CDR2 ANQGSEA, per germline. In nucleotides, the CDR3 is TGCAGCGTGGAAGGGACAGGAGACGGTGAAAAACTGTTTTTT. Translated: CSVEGTGDGEKLFF. Variable domain in full (rest from reference TRBV29-1 and TRBJ1-4): SAVISQKPSRDICQRGTSLTIQCQVDSQVTMMFWYRQQPGQSLTLIATANQGSEATYESGFVIDKFPISRPNLTFSTLTVSNMSPEDSSIYLCSVEGTGDGEKLFFGSGTQLSVL.

In regard to this clonotype: It may be a read error: a sequence one base away is much more abundant. This rearrangement joins TRBV20-1 to TRBJ1-2, with D uncertain. CDR1 DFQATT and CDR2 SNEGSKA come from the germline V gene (reference sequence). The CDR3 is made up of 12 amino acids. The CDR3 DNA is TGCAGTGCTAGAGATCTAATCTATGACTACACCTTC. Its protein is CSARDLIYDYTF.

A word on this clonotype: A read error may account for a junction end that differs from germline. The chain uses TRBV15 and TRBJ2-5, with 9 bases identical to TRBD2. The CDR3 totals 16 residues. Germline loops: CDR1 LNHNV, CDR2 YYDKDF (reference sequence). The CDR3 loop is CATSSLEAGGGEIQYF. For the CDR3, the DNA is TGTGCCACCAGCAGCCTTGAAGCGGGGGGCGGCGAGATCCAGTACTTC.

Of note for this clonotype: At one boundary the junction diverges from the germline segment, which might be a read error. V is TRBV30 and J is TRBJ2-3; no firm D call. The CDR3 totals 13 residues. In germline, CDR1 is GTSNPN, CDR2 SVGIG (reference sequence). The CDR3: CAWRGISLYTQYF. The CDR3, as DNA: TGTGCCTGGAGGGGTATCTCGCTCTATACGCAATATTTT.

With respect to this clonotype: One end of the junction is discordant with germline, which a read error may explain. The rearrangement joins TRBV20-1 to TRBJ1-5, with no clear D. The CDR3 consists of 15 residues. Germline CDR1 is DFQATT and CDR2 is SNEGSKA (reference sequence). CDR3 in amino acids: CSPRDIKVENQPQHF. The CDR3 DNA sequence: TGCAGTCCTAGAGATATAAAGGTGGAGAATCAGCCTCAGCATTTT.

There are a few counts of this clonotype. The chain is built from TRBV7-8 and TRBJ2-7; 7 nucleotides match TRBD2. Germline CDR1 and CDR2: SGHVS and FQNEAQ. The CDR3 sequence is 14 residues long. The trim removed 1 base at V and 2 bases at J, leaving 2 bases unmatched. CDR3 region: CASSLGAGAYEQYF. DNA of the CDR3: TGTGCCAGCAGCTTAGGGGCGGGGGCCTACGAGCAGTACTTC. Full variable domain (outside the CDR3, taken from reference TRBV7-8 and TRBJ2-7): GAGVSQSPRYKVAKRGQDVALRCDPISGHVSLFWYQQALGQGPEFLTYFQNEAQLDKSGLPSDRFFAERPEGSVSTLKIQRTQQEDSAVYLCASSLGAGAYEQYFGPGTRLTVT.

The chain has TRBV11-2 and TRBJ2-5, with D possibly TRBD2 on 5 matching bases. The CDR3 contains 12 residues. V gave up 11 bases and J gave up 4 bases, with 14 bases separating them. Germline V lookup: CDR1 SGHAT, CDR2 FQNNGV. The CDR3 DNA sequence: TGTGCCGACTCTCGGGGAAGAGAGACCCAGTACTTC. Amino acids: CADSRGRETQYF.

Turning to this clonotype: This may stem from a read error, because a much larger clone lies one nucleotide away. Lacking the conserved final phenylalanine or tryptophan, this CDR3 likely reflects a read error. This chain links TRBV5-1 with TRBJ2-5; 8 bases are shared with TRBD1. V trimming: 2 bases; J trimming: 1 base; junction bases outside the gene matches: 1. CDR1 is SGHRS and CDR2 is YFSETQ in the germline V gene. The CDR3 consists of 14 residues. CDR3 DNA sequence: TGCGCCAGCAGCTTTGGACAGGGCCAAGAGACCCAGTACTTA. This translates into CASSFGQGQETQYL.

This clonotype was recorded a few times. This chain joins TRBV29-1 and TRBJ2-2; TRBD2 is a possible D gene (6 bases). The CDR3 spans 13 residues. Germline CDR1 reads SQVTM; CDR2 reads ANQGSEA. This chain's CDR3 is CRYPGLNAGELFF. CDR3 bases: TGCAGGTATCCGGGACTCAACGCCGGGGAGCTGTTTTTT.

This clonotype has a handful of counts. A clone one base away is much larger, so this may be a read error. The V and J genes are TRBV4-3 and TRBJ2-1; D is ambiguous. CDR3 length: 15 residues. Germline lookup yields CDR1 LGHNA and CDR2 YSLEER. CDR3 protein: CANSQDVVSVNEQFF. In DNA form, the CDR3 reads TGCGCCAACAGCCAAGATGTTGTGAGCGTTAATGAGCAGTTCTTC.

Concerning this clonotype: Mismatch with germline at one junction end may stem from a read error. This chain uses TRBV12-3 or TRBV12-4 with TRBJ1-5, with a weak D call TRBD1 (5 bases). The CDR3 sequence is 13 residues long. The CDR3 spells CASRLDSNKPQHF. CDR3 DNA: TGTGCCAGCAGACTTGACAGCAATAAGCCCCAGCATTTT.

The count of this clonotype is one. The rearrangement uses TRBV6-2 or TRBV6-3 and TRBJ2-5, with 7 bases matching TRBD2. The ends lost 6 bases at V and 4 bases at J; junction bases unmatched: 17. This CDR3 spans 17 amino acids. Germline V lookup: CDR1 MNHEY, CDR2 SVGEGT. The CDR3 DNA follows: TGTGCCAGCAGCCCGGCGGGAGCCACGACGGCACGAGAGACCCAGTACTTC. This sequence encodes CASSPAGATTARETQYF.

Points on this clonotype: One junction end disagrees with the germline gene, perhaps due to a read error. J is TRBJ2-2 and V is TRBV6-2 or TRBV6-3, with TRBD1 matching over 7 bases. This CDR3 has 12 amino acids. Germline values: CDR1 MNHEY, CDR2 SVGEGT. The CDR3 DNA follows: TGTGCCAGCACGAAACCCACAGGGGAGCTGCTTTTT. This codes for CASTKPTGELLF.

Regarding this clonotype: Being one base from a much bigger clone, this may be a read error. The CDR3 loop is CASSDVYNIEAFF. Here the CDR3 DNA reads TGTGCCAGCAGTGACGTTTACAACATTGAAGCTTTCTTT. V gene TRBV6-1 combines with J gene TRBJ1-1, with D unresolved. The CDR3 spans 13 residues. The germline V gene encodes CDR1 MNHNS and CDR2 SASEGT.

The V gene is TRBV28, the J gene TRBJ1-5; 9 nucleotides match TRBD1. There are 14 residues in the CDR3. After removal of 4 bases from V and 7 bases from J, the junction contained 5 bases not matched to a gene. Germline loops: CDR1 MDHEN, CDR2 SYDVKM. CDR3: CASSWGQGWQPQHF. In DNA, the CDR3 is TGTGCCAGCAGTTGGGGACAGGGATGGCAGCCCCAGCATTTT. The full variable domain, rest sourced from reference TRBV28 and TRBJ1-5, is DVKVTQSSRYLVKRTGEKVFLECVQDMDHENMFWYRQDPGLGLRLIYFSYDVKMKEKGDIPEGYSVSREKKERFSLILESASTNQTSMYLCASSWGQGWQPQHFGDGTRLSIL.

The V gene is TRBV29-1, the J gene TRBJ2-1; D may be TRBD1 (6 bases). The CDR3 totals 12 residues. Per germline, CDR1 SQVTM and CDR2 ANQGSEA. CDR3 protein: CTVVHRAGDQFF. CDR3 bases: TGCACTGTTGTCCACAGGGCGGGTGACCAGTTCTTC.

This chain links TRBV9 with TRBJ2-3; maybe TRBD2 (5 bases). Trimming left V 0 bases short and J 2 bases short, with 10 bases between. CDR1 and CDR2 from the germline V gene are SGDLS and YYNGEE. The length of the CDR3 is 15 residues. Here the CDR3 reads CASSVAASSTDTQYF. The CDR3 DNA reads TGTGCCAGCAGCGTAGCCGCTAGCTCCACAGATACGCAGTATTTT.

On this clonotype: This CDR3 is missing its conserved last phenylalanine or tryptophan, likely due to a read error. The chain employs TRBV4-1 and TRBJ1-5, with D possibly being TRBD1 (5 bases). Trimming shortened V by 1 base and J by 6 bases, and 19 bases separated the two germline ends. Germline CDR1 is MGHRA and CDR2 is YSYEKL. This CDR3 is built from 17 residues. The CDR3 spells CASSQGSTRGVGQPQHY. Written as DNA, the CDR3 is TGCGCCAGCAGCCAAGGTTCCACAAGGGGCGTGGGTCAGCCCCAGCATTAT.

The chain uses TRBV6-5 and TRBJ2-7; D possibly corresponds to TRBD2 (7 bases). Germline CDR1 MNHEY, CDR2 SVGAGI. The CDR3 length is 14 residues. Trimming stripped 0 bases from V and 5 bases from J, with 11 bases between. In nucleotides, the CDR3 is TGTGCCAGCAGTTACTCGAGGGGGGGGGACGAGCAGTACTTC. Translated, it gives CASSYSRGGDEQYF.

This chain uses TRBV28 with TRBJ1-5, with D hard to call. Per the germline V gene, CDR1 is MDHEN and CDR2 is SYDVKM. This CDR3 contains 13 residues. V lost 5 bases to trimming and J lost 5 bases, with 10 bases between them. In DNA, the CDR3 is TGTGCCAGCAGTAGCGACATGGATCAGCCCCAGCATTTT. Encoded protein: CASSSDMDQPQHF. The full variable domain, its missing parts supplied by reference TRBV28 and TRBJ1-5, is DVKVTQSSRYLVKRTGEKVFLECVQDMDHENMFWYRQDPGLGLRLIYFSYDVKMKEKGDIPEGYSVSREKKERFSLILESASTNQTSMYLCASSSDMDQPQHFGDGTRLSIL.

A word on this clonotype: The germline gene is not matched at one end of the junction; a read error may be the cause. V gene TRBV6-5 combines with J gene TRBJ2-5; D perhaps matches TRBD1 (7 bases). Per the germline V gene, CDR1 is MNHEY and CDR2 is SVGAGI. The CDR3 extends over 14 amino acids. In DNA form, the CDR3 reads TGTGCCAGCAGTACCCAGGGGGAGGAGGAGACCAAGTATTTC. This sequence encodes CASSTQGEEETKYF.

Comment on this clonotype: At one end the junction does not follow the germline gene, possibly because of a read error. This sequence joins TRBV11-2 and TRBJ2-4, with 7 positions matching TRBD2. This CDR3 is built from 16 residues. In germline, CDR1 is SGHAT, CDR2 FQNNGV. CDR3 nucleotide sequence: TGTGCCAGCAGCCTGGGGCGGGAGTTAGCCAAAAGCATTCAGTACTTC. Protein: CASSLGRELAKSIQYF.

Remarks on this clonotype: The CDR3 ends on some other residue instead of the conserved phenylalanine or tryptophan, so this is likely a read error. The rearrangement uses TRBV10-2 and TRBJ2-1; possibly TRBD1 for D (5 bases). Germline V gene data show CDR1 as WSHSY and CDR2 as SAAADI. The CDR3 length is 13 residues. V was trimmed by 0 bases and J by 8 bases, leaving 8 bases between them. Written as DNA, the CDR3 is TGCGCCAGCAGTGAGTCGGGGCCCTATGAGCAGTTCATA. It yields the protein CASSESGPYEQFI.